This T cell receptor (beta chain) was sequenced in a study of post-analysis software for immune sequencing data. Study outcomes and limitations: Patients carried roughly five TRBV segments more frequently than controls did, and TRBV5-6, TRBV5-1 and TRBV20-1 were among them.

Note on this clonotype: The antigen is not known.

Prepared TCR beta cDNA libraries contained unique molecular identifiers. In TCRdb, the PCR reads were re-called with MiXCR into one record per CDR3 protein. The sample records roughly 200,000 distinct CDR3 sequences, over 25% being singletons. Germline lookup yields CDR1 DFQATT and CDR2 SNEGSKA (reference sequence). There are 13 residues in the CDR3. Deletions cut 5 bases from V and 2 bases from J, with 10 bases between. The sequencing input was blood. The chain couples TRBV20-1 to TRBJ1-3, with no clear D. This sequence was found in a girl aged 2-17 years with multiple sclerosis. The CDR3, as DNA: TGCAGTGCTCCCGATTGGGCTGGAAACACCATATATTTT. It yields the protein CSAPDWAGNTIYF.